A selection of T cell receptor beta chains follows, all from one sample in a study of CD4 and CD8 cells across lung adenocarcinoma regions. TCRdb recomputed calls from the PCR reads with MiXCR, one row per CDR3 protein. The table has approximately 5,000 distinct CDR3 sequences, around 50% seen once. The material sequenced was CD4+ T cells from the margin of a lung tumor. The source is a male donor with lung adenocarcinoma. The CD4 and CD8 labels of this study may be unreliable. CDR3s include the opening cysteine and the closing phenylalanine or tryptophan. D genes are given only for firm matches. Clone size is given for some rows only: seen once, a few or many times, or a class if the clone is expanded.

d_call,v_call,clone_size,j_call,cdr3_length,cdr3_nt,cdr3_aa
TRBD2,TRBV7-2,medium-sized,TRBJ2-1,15,TGTGCCAGCAGCCGGACTAGCGGGAGTTTCGGTGAGCAGTTCTTC,CASSRTSGSFGEQFF
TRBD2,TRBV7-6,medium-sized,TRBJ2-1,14,TGTGCCAGCAGCACTAGCGGGAGGTCTTATGAGCAGTTCTTC,CASSTSGRSYEQFF
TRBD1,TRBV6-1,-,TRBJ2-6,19,TGTGCCAGCAGTAAGACTTGGACAGGGTTGCTCTCTGGGGCCAACGTCCTGACTTTC,CASSKTWTGLLSGANVLTF
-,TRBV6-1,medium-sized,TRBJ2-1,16,TGTGCCAGCAGTGAACAGGACGGGAGATCCTACAATGAGCAGTTCTTC,CASSEQDGRSYNEQFF
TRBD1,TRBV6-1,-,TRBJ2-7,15,TGTGCCAGCAGTGAGGGACAGGGAAGCTCCTACGAGCAGTACTTC,CASSEGQGSSYEQYF
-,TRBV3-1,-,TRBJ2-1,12,TGTGCCAGCAGCCAATTTTCAGATGAGCAGTTCTTC,CASSQFSDEQFF
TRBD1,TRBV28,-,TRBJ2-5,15,TGTGCCAGCAGCCATACATGGGACAGTCAAGAGACCCAGTACTTC,CASSHTWDSQETQYF
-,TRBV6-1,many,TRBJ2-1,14,TGTGCCAGCAGTGCGCGGGGCTCCTACAATGAGCAGTTCTTC,CASSARGSYNEQFF
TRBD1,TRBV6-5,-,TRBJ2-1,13,TGTGCCAGCAGTAACAGGGGAACCTACGAGCAGTTCTTC,CASSNRGTYEQFF
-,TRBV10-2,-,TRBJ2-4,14,TGCGCCAGCAGTTCCGGTCCCCCCAAAGATACGCAGTACTTC,CASSSGPPKDTQYF
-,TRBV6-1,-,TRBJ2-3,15,TGTGCCAGCGGTGAAGCGTTAGGGGGAGAAGATACGCAGTATTTT,CASGEALGGEDTQYF
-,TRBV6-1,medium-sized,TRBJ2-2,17,TGTGCCAGCAGTCGCCGGACGGAGAGCCGGGACACCGGGGAGCTGTTTTTT,CASSRRTESRDTGELFF
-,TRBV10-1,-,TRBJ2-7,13,TGCGCCAGGGGTTCGGGAAGCAAAAACACGCAGTACTTC,CARGSGSKNTQYF
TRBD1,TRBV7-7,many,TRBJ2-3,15,TGTGCTAGCAGCTTAGGACAGGGGCACACAGATACGCAGTATTTT,CASSLGQGHTDTQYF
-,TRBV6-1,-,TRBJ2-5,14,TGTGCCAGGATTGTAGGCCGTGGCCAAGATACCCAGTACTTC,CARIVGRGQDTQYF
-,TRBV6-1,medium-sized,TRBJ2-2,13,TGTGCCAGCCAAAATACTGGGAACGGGGAGCTGTTTTTT,CASQNTGNGELFF
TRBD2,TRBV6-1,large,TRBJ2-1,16,TGTGCCAGCAGTGAAGGGGCGGGAGGCTCCTACAATGAGCAGTTCTTC,CASSEGAGGSYNEQFF
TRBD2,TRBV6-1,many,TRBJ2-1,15,TGTGCCAGCAGTCTAAGCGGGACTCTAGGTCTGGAGCAGTTCTTC,CASSLSGTLGLEQFF
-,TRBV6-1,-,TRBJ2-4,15,TGTGCCAGCAGTGAGGCGGGGAGGGACAAAAATACTCAGTACTTC,CASSEAGRDKNTQYF
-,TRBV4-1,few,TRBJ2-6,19,TGCGCCAGCAGCCCGCTTCGGGTAGCGGACAGCTCTGGGGCCAACGTCCTGACTTTC,CASSPLRVADSSGANVLTF
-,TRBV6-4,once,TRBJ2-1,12,TGTGCCAGCAGTGACTTACTGGGCCTGCAGTTCTTC,CASSDLLGLQFF
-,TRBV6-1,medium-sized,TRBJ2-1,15,TGTGCCTCCAAACCTGTGGGGGGCTCCTACAATGAGCAGTTCTTC,CASKPVGGSYNEQFF
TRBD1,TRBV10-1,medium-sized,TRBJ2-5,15,TGCGCCAGCAGTGACCCCACAGGGGGCGAGGAGACCCAGTACTTC,CASSDPTGGEETQYF
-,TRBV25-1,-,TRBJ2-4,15,TGTGCCGGGGGGGTCGGGGGCCGCGACCGGGCGACTCAGTACTTC,CAGGVGGRDRATQYF
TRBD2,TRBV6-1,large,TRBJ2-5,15,TGTGCCAGCAGTGACGGGACTAGCGTCCAAGAGACCCAGTACTTC,CASSDGTSVQETQYF
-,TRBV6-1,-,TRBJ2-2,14,TGTCCCAGCCACCAGGCAGCGAACACCGATACGCTGTATTTT,CPSHQAANTDTLYF
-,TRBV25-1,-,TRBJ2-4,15,TGTGCCAGCAGTGTCCGGGACCTCCGAGAGGCCATCCAGTACTTC,CASSVRDLREAIQYF
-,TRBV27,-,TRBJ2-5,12,TGTGCCAGCAGTTTTTCGGCAGAGACCCAGTATTTC,CASSFSAETQYF
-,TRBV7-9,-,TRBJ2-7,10,TGTGCCAGCAGCTCGGGCGAGCAGTACTTC,CASSSGEQYF
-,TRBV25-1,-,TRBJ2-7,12,TGTGCCAGCAGTGACAGTGGAGACGAGCAGTACTTC,CASSDSGDEQYF
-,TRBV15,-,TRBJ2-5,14,TGTGCCACCAGCCGAGACAGACGCCGTGTGGCCCAGTACTTC,CATSRDRRRVAQYF
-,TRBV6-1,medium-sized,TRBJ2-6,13,TGTGCCAGCGCCCAGGAGGGGGCCAACGTCCTGACTTTC,CASAQEGANVLTF
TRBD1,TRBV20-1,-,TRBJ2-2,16,TGCAGTGCTAGTTGGATACAGGGGGTTGGGACCGGGGAGCTGTTTTTT,CSASWIQGVGTGELFF
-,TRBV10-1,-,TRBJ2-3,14,TGCGCCAGCAGTGAGGTGGACACCACAGATACTCAGTATTTC,CASSEVDTTDTQYF
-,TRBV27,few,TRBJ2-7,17,TGTGCCAGCAGTTTATTAAAAGGAGGGAGCCACTTGGGAGAGCAGTACTTC,CASSLLKGGSHLGEQYF
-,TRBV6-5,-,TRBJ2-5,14,TGTGCCAGCAGTTTACAGGGCTTTACAGAGACGCAGTATTTC,CASSLQGFTETQYF
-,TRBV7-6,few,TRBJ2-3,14,TGTGCCAGCAGCTTGTTACCTAGCACAGATACGCAGTATTTT,CASSLLPSTDTQYF
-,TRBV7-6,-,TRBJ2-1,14,TGTGCCAGCAGCCTCCCGACTAGACCCTACGAGCAGTTCTTC,CASSLPTRPYEQFF
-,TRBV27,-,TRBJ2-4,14,TGTGCCAGCAGTTTTTCTGGGGCCAAAAACATTCAGTACTTC,CASSFSGAKNIQYF
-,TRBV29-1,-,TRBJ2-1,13,TGCAGCGTCACCGGGACTCTCTACAATGAGCAGTTCTTC,CSVTGTLYNEQFF
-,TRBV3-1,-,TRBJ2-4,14,TGTGCCAGCAGCGCCACTAGTGGCAAAAACATTCAGTACTTC,CASSATSGKNIQYF
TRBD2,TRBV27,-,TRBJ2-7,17,TGTGCCAGCAGTCCTGGCCGACTAGCGTCTGGGACAAACATGCAGTACTTC,CASSPGRLASGTNMQYF
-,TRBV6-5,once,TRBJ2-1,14,TGTGCCAGCAGTTTGGACTCCAGGTGGGGGGAGCAGTTTTTC,CASSLDSRWGEQFF
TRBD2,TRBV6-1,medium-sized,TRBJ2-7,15,TGTGCCAGCAGTGGGGAAGCGGGAGGGGCCTACGAGCAGTACTTC,CASSGEAGGAYEQYF
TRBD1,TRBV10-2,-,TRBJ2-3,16,TGCGCCAGCAGGGGGATAGGGGGCCGCGCCCAAGAGACCCAGTATTTT,CASRGIGGRAQETQYF
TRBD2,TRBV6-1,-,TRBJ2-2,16,TGTGCCAGCAGTGCAGCTCTAGCGGGAGGGACCGATGAGCTGTATTTT,CASSAALAGGTDELYF
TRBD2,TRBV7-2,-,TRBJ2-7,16,TGTGCCAGCAGTCTGGGACTAGCGGTTAGGGGGTACGAGCAGTACTTC,CASSLGLAVRGYEQYF
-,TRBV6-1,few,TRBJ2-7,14,TGTGCCAGCAGTGAAATCCCCCATATCGGCGAGCAGTACTTC,CASSEIPHIGEQYF
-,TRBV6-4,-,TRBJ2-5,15,TGTGCCAGGGGTGACGGGGGCGGTGACCCAGATACCCAGTATTTC,CARGDGGGDPDTQYF
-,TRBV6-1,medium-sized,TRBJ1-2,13,TGTGCCAGCAGTGGGGGGTTTGGCTATGGCTACACCTTC,CASSGGFGYGYTF
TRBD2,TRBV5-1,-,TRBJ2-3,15,TGCGCCAGCAGCTTGGGTAGCGGGCCCACAGATACGCAGTATTTT,CASSLGSGPTDTQYF
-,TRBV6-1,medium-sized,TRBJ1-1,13,TGTGCCAGCAGTGTGACCTCTGGGGGAGAAGCTTTCTTT,CASSVTSGGEAFF
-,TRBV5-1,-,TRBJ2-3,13,TGCGCCAGCAGCTTGGCAATACTAGGTACGCAGTATTTT,CASSLAILGTQYF